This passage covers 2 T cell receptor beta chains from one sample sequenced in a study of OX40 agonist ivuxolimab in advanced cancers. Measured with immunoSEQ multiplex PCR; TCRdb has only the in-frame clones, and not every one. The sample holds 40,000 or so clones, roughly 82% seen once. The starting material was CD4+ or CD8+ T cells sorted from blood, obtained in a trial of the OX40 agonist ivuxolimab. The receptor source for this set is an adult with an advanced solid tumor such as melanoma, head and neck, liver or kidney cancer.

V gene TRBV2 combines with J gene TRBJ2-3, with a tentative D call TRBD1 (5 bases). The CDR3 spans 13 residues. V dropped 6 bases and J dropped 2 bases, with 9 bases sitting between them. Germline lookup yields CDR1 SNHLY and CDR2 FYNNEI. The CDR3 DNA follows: TGTGCCAGCAGGCCAGGGTTCACAGATACGCAGTATTTT. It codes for CASRPGFTDTQYF.

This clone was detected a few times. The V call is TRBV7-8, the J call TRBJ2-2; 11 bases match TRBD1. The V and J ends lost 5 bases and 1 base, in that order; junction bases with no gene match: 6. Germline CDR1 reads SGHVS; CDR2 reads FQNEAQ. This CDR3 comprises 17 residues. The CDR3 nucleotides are TGTGCCAGCAGCCTTGGACAGGGGGCCCGGAACACCGGGGAGCTGTTTTTT. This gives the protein CASSLGQGARNTGELFF.